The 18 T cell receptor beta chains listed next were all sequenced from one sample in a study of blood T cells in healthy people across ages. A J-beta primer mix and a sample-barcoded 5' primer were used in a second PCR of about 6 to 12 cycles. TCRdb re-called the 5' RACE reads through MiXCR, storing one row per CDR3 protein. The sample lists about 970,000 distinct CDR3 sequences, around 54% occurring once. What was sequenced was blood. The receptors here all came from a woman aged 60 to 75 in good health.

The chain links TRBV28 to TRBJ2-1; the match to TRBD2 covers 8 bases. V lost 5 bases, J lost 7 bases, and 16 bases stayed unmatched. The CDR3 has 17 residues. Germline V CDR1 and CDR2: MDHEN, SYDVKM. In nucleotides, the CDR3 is TGTGCCAGCAGTCTAGCTGGGACTAGTAGGAGGGAGAATGAGCAGTTCTTC. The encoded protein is CASSLAGTSRRENEQFF.

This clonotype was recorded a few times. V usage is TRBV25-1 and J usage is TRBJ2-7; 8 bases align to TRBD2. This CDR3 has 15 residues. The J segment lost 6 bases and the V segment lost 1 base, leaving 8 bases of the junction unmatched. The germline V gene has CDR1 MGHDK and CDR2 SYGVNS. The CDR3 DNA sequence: TGTGCCAGCAGTGAATCGGAGCGGGAGTCCGGCGAGCAGTACTTC. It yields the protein CASSESERESGEQYF.

In DNA, the CDR3 is TGTGCCACCCCCCGGTGGGGGGATCAGCCCCAGCATTTT. This sequence encodes CATPRWGDQPQHF. The chain has TRBV21-1 and TRBJ1-5; TRBD1 reflects the table's D call only, with no check against the DNA. TRBV21-1 is designated a pseudogene. This CDR3 has 13 amino acids.

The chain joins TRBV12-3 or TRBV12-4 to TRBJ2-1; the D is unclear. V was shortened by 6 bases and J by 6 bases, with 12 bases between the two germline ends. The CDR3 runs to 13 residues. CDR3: CASRWPGRNEQFF. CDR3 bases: TGTGCCAGCAGGTGGCCTGGGCGCAATGAGCAGTTCTTC.

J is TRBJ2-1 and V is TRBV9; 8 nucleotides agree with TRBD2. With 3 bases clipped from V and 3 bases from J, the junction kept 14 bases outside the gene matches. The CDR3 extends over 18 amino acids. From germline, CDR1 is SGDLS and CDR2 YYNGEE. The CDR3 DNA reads TGTGCCAGCAGCGCCAATCGTGGGACTAGGGTTCTCTACAATGAGCAGTTCTTC. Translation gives CASSANRGTRVLYNEQFF.

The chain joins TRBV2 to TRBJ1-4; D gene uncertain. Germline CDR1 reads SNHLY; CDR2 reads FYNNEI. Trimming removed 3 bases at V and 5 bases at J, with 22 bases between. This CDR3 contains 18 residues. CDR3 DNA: TGTGCCAGCAGTGAGGCCTCTTTTTTAGCAGAATCAAATGAAAAACTGTTTTTT. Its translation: CASSEASFLAESNEKLFF.

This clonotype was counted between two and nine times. This CDR3 reads CAISEQGNEQFF. CDR3 DNA: TGTGCCATCAGTGAGCAAGGAAATGAGCAGTTCTTC. The V call is TRBV10-3, the J call TRBJ2-1; no reliable D call. Germline values: CDR1 ENHRY, CDR2 SYGVKD. Trimming shortened V by 2 bases and J by 7 bases, and 6 bases separated the two germline ends. The CDR3 sequence is 12 residues long.

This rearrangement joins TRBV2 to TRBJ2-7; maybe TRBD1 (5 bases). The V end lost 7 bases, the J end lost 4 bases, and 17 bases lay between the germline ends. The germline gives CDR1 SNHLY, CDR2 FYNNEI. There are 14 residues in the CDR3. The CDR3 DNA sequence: TGTGCCAGCATAGGGGCCCAACCCCATTACGAGCAGTACTTC. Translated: CASIGAQPHYEQYF.

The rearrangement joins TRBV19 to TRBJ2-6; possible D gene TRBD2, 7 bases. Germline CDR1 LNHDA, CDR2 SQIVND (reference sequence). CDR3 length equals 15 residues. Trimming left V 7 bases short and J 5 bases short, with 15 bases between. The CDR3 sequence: CASIGGRSRANVLTF. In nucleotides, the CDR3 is TGTGCCAGTATCGGGGGGCGGAGTAGGGCCAACGTCCTGACTTTC.

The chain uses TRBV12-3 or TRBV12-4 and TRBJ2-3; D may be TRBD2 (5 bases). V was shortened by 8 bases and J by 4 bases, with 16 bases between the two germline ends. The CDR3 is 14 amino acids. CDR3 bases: TGTGCCAGCCAAACCGGACTCCGGGCAGATACGCAGTATTTT. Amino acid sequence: CASQTGLRADTQYF.

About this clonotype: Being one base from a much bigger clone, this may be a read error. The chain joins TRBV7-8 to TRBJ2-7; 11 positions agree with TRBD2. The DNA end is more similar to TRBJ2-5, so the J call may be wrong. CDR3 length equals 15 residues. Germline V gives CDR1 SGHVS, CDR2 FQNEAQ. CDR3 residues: CAGSVTSGSWETQYF. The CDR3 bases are TGTGCCGGCAGCGTTACTAGCGGGAGCTGGGAGACCCAGTACTTC.

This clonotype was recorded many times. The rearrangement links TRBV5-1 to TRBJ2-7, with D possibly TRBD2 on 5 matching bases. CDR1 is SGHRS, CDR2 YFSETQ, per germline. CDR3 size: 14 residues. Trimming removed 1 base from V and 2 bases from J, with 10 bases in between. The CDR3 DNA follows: TGCGCCAGCAGCTTGTTAGCGAAACCCTACGAGCAGTACTTC. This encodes CASSLLAKPYEQYF.

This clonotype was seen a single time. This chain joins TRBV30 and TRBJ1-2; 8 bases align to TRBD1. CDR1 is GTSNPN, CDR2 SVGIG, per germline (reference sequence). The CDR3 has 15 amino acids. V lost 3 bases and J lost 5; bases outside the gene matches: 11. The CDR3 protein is CAWRQLDRGRYGYTF. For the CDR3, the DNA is TGTGCCTGGAGGCAACTCGACAGGGGAAGATATGGCTACACCTTC.

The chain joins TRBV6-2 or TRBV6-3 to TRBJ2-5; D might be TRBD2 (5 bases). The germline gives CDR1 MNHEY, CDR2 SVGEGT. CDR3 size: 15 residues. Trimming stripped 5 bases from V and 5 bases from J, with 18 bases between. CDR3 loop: CASSEYHPSKETQYF. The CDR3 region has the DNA TGTGCCAGCAGTGAGTACCATCCTAGCAAGGAGACCCAGTACTTC.

CDR3 sequence (DNA): TGTGCCAGCGGGGGCCAGTACTTC. This translates into CASGGQYF. This sequence joins TRBV6-5 and TRBJ2-5; possibly TRBD1 or TRBD2 for D (5 bases each). With 8 bases removed from V and 10 bases from J, the gap between germline ends came to 5 bases. Germline CDR1 and CDR2: MNHEY and SVGAGI. CDR3 length: 8 residues.

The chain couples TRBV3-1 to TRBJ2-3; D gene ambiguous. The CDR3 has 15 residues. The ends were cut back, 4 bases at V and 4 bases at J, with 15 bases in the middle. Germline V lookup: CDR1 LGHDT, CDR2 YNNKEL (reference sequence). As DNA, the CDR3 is TGTGCCAGCAGCCCCTATGGTCCGGGCGCAGATACGCAGTATTTT. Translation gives CASSPYGPGADTQYF.

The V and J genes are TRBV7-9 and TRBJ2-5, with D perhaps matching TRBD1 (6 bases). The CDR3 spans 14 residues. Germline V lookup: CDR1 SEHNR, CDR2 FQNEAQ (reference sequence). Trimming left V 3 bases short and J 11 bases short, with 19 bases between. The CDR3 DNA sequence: TGTGCCAGCAGCTTCGAAACACAGGGAAATGAGCAGTACTTC. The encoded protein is CASSFETQGNEQYF.

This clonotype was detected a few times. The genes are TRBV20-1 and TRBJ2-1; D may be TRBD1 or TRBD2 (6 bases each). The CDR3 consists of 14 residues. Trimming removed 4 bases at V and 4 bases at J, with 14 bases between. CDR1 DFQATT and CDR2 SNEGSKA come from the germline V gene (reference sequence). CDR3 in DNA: TGCAGTGCTACTAGGGGGACTTCTTACAATGAGCAGTTCTTC. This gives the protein CSATRGTSYNEQFF.